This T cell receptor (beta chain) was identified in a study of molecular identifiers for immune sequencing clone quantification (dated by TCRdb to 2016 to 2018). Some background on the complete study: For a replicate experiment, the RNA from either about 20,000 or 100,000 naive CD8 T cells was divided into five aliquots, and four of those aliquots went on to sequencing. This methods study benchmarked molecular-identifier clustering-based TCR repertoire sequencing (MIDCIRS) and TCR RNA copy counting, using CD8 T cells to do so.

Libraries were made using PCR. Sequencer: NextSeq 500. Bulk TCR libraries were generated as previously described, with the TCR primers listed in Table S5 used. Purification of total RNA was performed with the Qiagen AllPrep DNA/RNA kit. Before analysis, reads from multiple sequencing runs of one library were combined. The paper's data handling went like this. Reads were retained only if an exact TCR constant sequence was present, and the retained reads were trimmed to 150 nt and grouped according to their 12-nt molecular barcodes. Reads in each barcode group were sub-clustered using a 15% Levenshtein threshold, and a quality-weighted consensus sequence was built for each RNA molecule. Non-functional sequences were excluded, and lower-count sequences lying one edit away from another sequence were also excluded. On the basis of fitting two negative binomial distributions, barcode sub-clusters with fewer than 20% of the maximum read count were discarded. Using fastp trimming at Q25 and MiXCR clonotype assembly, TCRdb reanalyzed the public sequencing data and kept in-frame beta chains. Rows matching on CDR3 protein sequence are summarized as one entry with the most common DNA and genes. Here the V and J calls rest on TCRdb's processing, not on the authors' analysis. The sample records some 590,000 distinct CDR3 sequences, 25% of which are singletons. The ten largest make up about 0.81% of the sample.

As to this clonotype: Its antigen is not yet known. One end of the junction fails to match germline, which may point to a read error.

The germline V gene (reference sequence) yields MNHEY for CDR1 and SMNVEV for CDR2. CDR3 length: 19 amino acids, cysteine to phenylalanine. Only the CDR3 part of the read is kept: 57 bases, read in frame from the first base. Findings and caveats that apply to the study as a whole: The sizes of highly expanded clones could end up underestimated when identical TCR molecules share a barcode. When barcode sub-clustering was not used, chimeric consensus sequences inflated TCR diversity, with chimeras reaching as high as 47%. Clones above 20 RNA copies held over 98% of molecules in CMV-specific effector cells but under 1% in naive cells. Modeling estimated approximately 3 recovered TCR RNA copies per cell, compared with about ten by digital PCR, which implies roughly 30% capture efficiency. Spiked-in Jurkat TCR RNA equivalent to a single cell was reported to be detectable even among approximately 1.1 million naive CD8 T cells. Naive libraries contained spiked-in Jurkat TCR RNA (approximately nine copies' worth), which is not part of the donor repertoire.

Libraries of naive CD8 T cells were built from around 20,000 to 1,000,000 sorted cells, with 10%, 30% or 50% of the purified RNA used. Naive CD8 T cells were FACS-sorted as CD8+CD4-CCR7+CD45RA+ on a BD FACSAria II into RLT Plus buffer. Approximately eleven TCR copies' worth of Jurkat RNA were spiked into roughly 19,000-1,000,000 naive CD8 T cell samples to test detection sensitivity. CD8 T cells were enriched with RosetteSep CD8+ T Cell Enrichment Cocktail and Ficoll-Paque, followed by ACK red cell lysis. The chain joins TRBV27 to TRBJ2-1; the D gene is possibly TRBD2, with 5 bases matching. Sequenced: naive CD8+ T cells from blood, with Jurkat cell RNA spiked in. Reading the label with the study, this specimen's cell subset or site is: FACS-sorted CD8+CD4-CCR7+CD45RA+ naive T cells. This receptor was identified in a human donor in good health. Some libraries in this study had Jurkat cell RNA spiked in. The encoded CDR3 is CASSLEASSFRMSIAPLVF. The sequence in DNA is TGTGCCAGCAGTTTAGAAGCTAGCTCCTTTAGAATGAGCATAGCCCCTCTAGTCTTC.